The source of this T cell receptor beta chain is a study of control samples from healthy donors and cancer patients. Sequencing was performed with immunoSEQ multiplex PCR; in TCRdb, only in-frame clones are kept and a portion is missing. This table has around 75,000 clones, 85% to 95% appearing once. Sequenced input: blood. The clonotype was recovered from a woman aged 55-69 years in good health.

CDR3 nucleotides: TGTGCCAGCAGTTCTCCCAAGGACAGCACTAGCGGGAGGTTCGATGAGCAGTTCTTC. Translated, it gives CASSSPKDSTSGRFDEQFF. The V gene is TRBV28, the J gene TRBJ2-1; 12 bases are a match to TRBD2. The CDR3 spans 19 residues. V shed 4 bases, J shed 8 bases, and the junction held 18 bases outside the gene matches. Germline lookup yields CDR1 MDHEN and CDR2 SYDVKM.